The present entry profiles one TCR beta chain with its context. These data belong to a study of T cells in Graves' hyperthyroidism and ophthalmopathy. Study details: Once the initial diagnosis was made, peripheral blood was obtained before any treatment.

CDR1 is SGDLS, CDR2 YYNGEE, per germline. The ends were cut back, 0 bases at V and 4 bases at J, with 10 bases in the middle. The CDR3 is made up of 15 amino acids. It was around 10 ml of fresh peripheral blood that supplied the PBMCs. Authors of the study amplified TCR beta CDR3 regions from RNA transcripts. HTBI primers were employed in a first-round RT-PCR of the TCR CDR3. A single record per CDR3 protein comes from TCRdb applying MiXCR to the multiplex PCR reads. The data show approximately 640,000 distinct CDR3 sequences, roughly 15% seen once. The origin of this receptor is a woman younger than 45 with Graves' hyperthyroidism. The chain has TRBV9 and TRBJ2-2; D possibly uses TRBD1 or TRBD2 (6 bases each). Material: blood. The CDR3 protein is CASSVEGGRTGELFF. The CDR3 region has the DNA TGTGCCAGCAGCGTAGAGGGGGGCCGCACCGGGGAGCTGTTTTTT.